Below, 18 T cell receptor beta chains from the same sample are listed, as sequenced in a study of T cell responses to AZD1222 COVID-19 vaccine. Using immunoSEQ multiplex PCR, the repertoire was profiled, and TCRdb retains in-frame clones only, with some absent. The sample has more than 90,000 clones; around 84% are singletons. This material consisted of peripheral blood, taken 28 days after the second AZD1222 dose. These receptors came from an adult who received the AZD1222 COVID-19 vaccine.

This clone was counted once. The rearrangement uses TRBV27 and TRBJ2-5; D possibly matches TRBD1 or TRBD2 (5 bases each). CDR3 length: 13 residues. Germline V gives CDR1 MNHEY, CDR2 SMNVEV (reference sequence). The V end lost 4 bases, the J end lost 4 bases, and 10 bases lay between the germline ends. CDR3 residues: CASSWGPVETQYF. The DNA of the CDR3 is TGTGCCAGCAGTTGGGGACCGGTAGAGACCCAGTACTTC.

The chain joins TRBV28 to TRBJ2-2; 9 nucleotides match TRBD1. The CDR3 runs to 17 residues. Germline V CDR1 and CDR2: MDHEN, SYDVKM. V dropped 5 bases and J dropped 6; count of bases not matched to a gene: 13. The CDR3 region is CASSAIRDRVLAGELFF. The CDR3 region has the DNA TGTGCCAGCAGTGCCATCCGGGACAGGGTGTTGGCCGGGGAGCTGTTTTTT. Drawing the rest from reference TRBV28 and TRBJ2-2, the complete variable domain is DVKVTQSSRYLVKRTGEKVFLECVQDMDHENMFWYRQDPGLGLRLIYFSYDVKMKEKGDIPEGYSVSREKKERFSLILESASTNQTSMYLCASSAIRDRVLAGELFFGEGSRLTVL.

CDR3 sequence (DNA): TGCGCCAGCAGCCTCGAGGGTGGGCATTCCTACGAGCAGTACTTC. Encoded protein: CASSLEGGHSYEQYF. This chain uses TRBV4-1 with TRBJ2-7, with D possibly matching TRBD2 (5 bases). Looked up from germline, CDR1 is MGHRA and CDR2 is YSYEKL. Trimming stripped 4 bases from V and 1 base from J, with 14 bases between. The CDR3 sequence is 15 residues long.

The chain has TRBV19 and TRBJ1-1; D perhaps matches TRBD1 (5 bases). This CDR3 spans 14 amino acids. The V end was cut by 6 bases, the J end by 4 bases, with 15 bases between. CDR1 LNHDA and CDR2 SQIVND come from the germline V gene (reference sequence). The CDR3 nucleotides are TGTGCCAGTAGCGGGTCGGGGGTTGGCACTGAAGCTTTCTTT. Translating gives CASSGSGVGTEAFF.

The gene calls are TRBV18 and TRBJ1-4; D perhaps matches TRBD1 (6 bases). The CDR3 has 14 residues. Trimming pared 5 bases from V and 5 bases from J, leaving 12 bases between. Germline loops: CDR1 KGHSH, CDR2 LQKENI. CDR3 nucleotides: TGTGCCAGCTCATCACAGGGTCAAAATGAAAAACTGTTTTTT. Its translation: CASSSQGQNEKLFF.

This rearrangement joins TRBV12-3 or TRBV12-4 to TRBJ1-5; D ambiguous. The CDR3 runs 13 residues. Between the trimmed V and J ends, which lost 0 bases and 9 bases, there was a span of 9 bases. DNA of the CDR3: TGTGCCAGCAGTTTAGCAGGCGTTGGGCCCCAGCATTTT. As protein: CASSLAGVGPQHF.

The chain is built from TRBV27 and TRBJ1-5, with 9 nucleotides matching TRBD1. With 0 bases clipped from V and 7 bases from J, the junction kept 7 bases outside the gene matches. Germline V gene lookup returns CDR1 MNHEY and CDR2 SMNVEV (reference sequence). This CDR3 comprises 16 residues. In DNA form, the CDR3 reads TGTGCCAGCAGTTTATCTGGGACAGGGCTGAGGCAGCCCCAGCATTTT. It translates to CASSLSGTGLRQPQHF.

The rearrangement uses TRBV10-3 and TRBJ2-3, with 9 positions matching TRBD2. The germline CDR1 and CDR2 sequences are ENHRY and SYGVKD. The trim removed 6 bases at V and 3 bases at J, leaving 7 bases unmatched. The CDR3 runs 15 residues. The CDR3 sequence is CAIRSSGSGTDTQYF. CDR3 bases: TGTGCCATCAGAAGTAGCGGGAGCGGGACAGATACGCAGTATTTT.

This chain connects TRBV7-3 to TRBJ2-3, with no clear D. The CDR3 has 14 residues. The germline CDR1 and CDR2 sequences are SGHTA and FQGTGA. V was pared by 4 bases and J by 3 bases, with 11 bases between. CDR3: CASSSGVETDTQYF. As DNA, the CDR3 is TGTGCCAGCAGCTCTGGAGTCGAAACAGATACGCAGTATTTT.

The V and J genes are TRBV18 and TRBJ2-7, with D unresolved. Germline CDR1 KGHSH, CDR2 LQKENI. This CDR3 is built from 14 residues. V gave up 6 bases and J gave up 0 bases, with 12 bases separating them. CDR3 nucleotide sequence: TGTGCCAGCTCCGGCGGACCAGTCTCCTACGAGCAGTACTTC. Protein: CASSGGPVSYEQYF. Full variable domain (rest looked up from reference TRBV18 and TRBJ2-7): NAGVMQNPRHLVRRRGQEARLRCSPMKGHSHVYWYRQLPEEGLKFMVYLQKENIIDESGMPKERFSAEFPKEGPSILRIQQVVRGDSAAYFCASSGGPVSYEQYFGPGTRLTVT.

This clone was counted at least ten times. The rearrangement links TRBV29-1 to TRBJ1-2, with D possibly being TRBD1 (5 bases). V shed 6 bases and J shed 4 bases, with 18 bases lying between them. Germline V gene sequence: CDR1 SQVTM, CDR2 ANQGSEA. The CDR3 runs to 14 residues. The CDR3 loop reads CSVVESGTSYGYTF. The CDR3, as DNA: TGCAGCGTAGTAGAATCCGGGACTAGCTATGGCTACACCTTC.

In this sample, this clone turned up once. The rearrangement uses TRBV5-4 and TRBJ2-7, with D possibly matching TRBD2 (6 bases). Trimming cost V 2 bases and J 0 bases, with 6 bases left between them. The CDR3 length is 13 residues. Germline CDR1 and CDR2: SGHNT and YYREEE (reference sequence). The CDR3 spells CASSLAGSYEQYF. In nucleotides, the CDR3 is TGTGCCAGCAGCTTAGCGGGCTCCTACGAGCAGTACTTC.

This chain links TRBV19 with TRBJ2-1, with D possibly being TRBD1 (5 bases). In germline, CDR1 is LNHDA, CDR2 SQIVND (reference sequence). CDR3 length: 15 residues. V lost 7 bases and J 1 base, leaving 14 bases between the germline ends. The CDR3 nucleotides are TGTGCCAGTACCCCCTACCAGGGTTCCTACAATGAGCAGTTCTTC. This encodes CASTPYQGSYNEQFF. The whole variable domain, filled in from reference TRBV19 and TRBJ2-1, reads DGGITQSPKYLFRKEGQNVTLSCEQNLNHDAMYWYRQDPGQGLRLIYYSQIVNDFQKGDIAEGYSVSREKKESFPLTVTSAQKNPTAFYLCASTPYQGSYNEQFFGPGTRLTVL.

The chain is built from TRBV4-3 and TRBJ1-6; 7 bases agree with TRBD1. Trimming removed 4 bases from V and 5 bases from J; junction bases left unmatched: 5. Germline-derived CDR1 and CDR2 are LGHNA and YSLEER. The CDR3 runs 15 residues. CDR3 protein: CASSPDRVDNSPLHF. In DNA form, the CDR3 reads TGCGCCAGCAGCCCCGACAGGGTCGATAATTCACCCCTCCACTTT.

The chain recombines TRBV5-6 with TRBJ2-3; possibly TRBD2 for D (6 bases). Germline loops: CDR1 SGHDT, CDR2 YYEEEE. Trimming shortened V by 3 bases and J by 6 bases, and 11 bases separated the two germline ends. The CDR3 is 13 amino acids. In DNA form, the CDR3 reads TGTGCCAGCAGCTATCCGGGAGACGATACGCAGTATTTT. This translates into CASSYPGDDTQYF.

This rearrangement joins TRBV6-5 to TRBJ2-7, with TRBD1 matching over 8 bases. Germline-derived CDR1 and CDR2 are MNHEY and SVGAGI. J gave up 0 bases and V 6 bases, and 7 bases lay outside the gene matches. This CDR3 is 15 amino acids long. The CDR3 is CASRTGTGFSYEQYF. CDR3 in DNA: TGTGCCAGCAGGACCGGGACAGGTTTCTCCTACGAGCAGTACTTC.

The chain recombines TRBV15 with TRBJ2-7; tentatively, D is TRBD1 or TRBD2 (5 bases each). CDR1 LNHNV and CDR2 YYDKDF come from the germline V gene (reference sequence). The V and J ends lost 0 bases and 0 bases respectively, with 9 bases between them. This CDR3 has 15 residues. CDR3 in DNA: TGTGCCACCAGCAGAGACCGGGACCCCTCCTACGAGCAGTACTTC. Its protein product is CATSRDRDPSYEQYF.

The V gene is TRBV5-1, the J gene TRBJ2-1; TRBD2 matches at 8 bases. The CDR3 is 15 amino acids. Looked up from germline, CDR1 is SGHRS and CDR2 is YFSETQ. After removal of 0 bases from V and 7 bases from J, the junction contained 6 bases not matched to a gene. CDR3 sequence (DNA): TGCGCCAGCAGCTTGGTATCGGGAGGGCCGAATGAGCAGTTCTTC. Translated, it gives CASSLVSGGPNEQFF.